The 17 T cell receptor beta chains below all came from one sample that was sequenced in a study of PD-L1 blockade in urothelial cancer. TCRdb's table, derived via immunoSEQ multiplex PCR, lists solely in-frame clones and lacks some. The sample holds about 55,000 clones, approximately 80% seen once. Sequencing used PBMCs, obtained around atezolizumab (anti-PD-L1) treatment. These TCRs come from a man in his 70s with urothelial cancer.

The chain links TRBV7-8 to TRBJ2-5; 9 nucleotides line up with TRBD2. The CDR3 is 15 residues long. Germline V gives CDR1 SGHVS, CDR2 FQNEAQ. V trimming: 5 bases; J trimming: 5 bases; junction bases outside the gene matches: 9. The CDR3 spells CASSRPRGGVETQYF. The CDR3 DNA is TGTGCCAGCAGCCGTCCCCGCGGGGGGGTGGAGACCCAGTACTTC.

V usage is TRBV11-1 and J usage is TRBJ2-1, with D unclear. Germline V gene lookup returns CDR1 SGHAT and CDR2 FQDESV (reference sequence). V was cut by 5 bases and J by 8 bases, with 10 bases left in between. The CDR3 runs to 12 residues. The chain's CDR3 is CASSEARDEQFF. DNA for the CDR3: TGTGCCAGCAGCGAAGCCCGCGATGAGCAGTTCTTC.

V gene TRBV5-1 combines with J gene TRBJ1-2; TRBD1 matches 11 bases. The CDR3 extends over 14 amino acids. Germline-derived CDR1 and CDR2 are SGHRS and YFSETQ. The V segment lost 4 bases and the J segment 6 bases; nucleotides outside the gene matches: 5. DNA for the CDR3: TGCGCCAGCAGCGCCTGGACAGGGGGCAATGGCTACACCTTC. It translates to CASSAWTGGNGYTF.

This clone was recorded a few times. This chain joins TRBV4-2 and TRBJ1-5, with TRBD1 as a possible D gene (6 bases). V was clipped by 3 bases and J by 6 bases, with 18 bases between them. This CDR3 is 16 amino acids long. The germline CDR1 and CDR2 sequences are LGHNA and YNFKEQ. This chain's CDR3 is CASSHEPRGGGQPQHF. CDR3 DNA: TGTGCCAGCAGCCACGAACCCAGGGGCGGGGGTCAGCCCCAGCATTTT.

V is TRBV6-1 and J is TRBJ2-7; D may correspond to TRBD1 or TRBD2 (5 bases each). Trimming took 4 bases from V and 0 from J, leaving 10 bases between them. The CDR3 extends over 14 amino acids. Germline values: CDR1 MNHNS, CDR2 SASEGT. As DNA, the CDR3 is TGTGCCAGCAGTGTAGCGACAGCCTCCTACGAGCAGTACTTC. Encoded protein: CASSVATASYEQYF.

The chain has TRBV28 and TRBJ2-1; 9 bases line up with TRBD2. Germline V gene sequence: CDR1 MDHEN, CDR2 SYDVKM. The CDR3 spans 21 residues. V gave up 3 bases and J gave up 0 bases; unmatched junction bases: 18. CDR3 sequence (DNA): TGTGCCAGCAGTTTCCAATTAGCGGGAGTCCGTCGCTATAGCTCCTACAATGAGCAGTTCTTC. Encoded protein: CASSFQLAGVRRYSSYNEQFF.

V is TRBV19 and J is TRBJ1-2; the match to TRBD1 covers 12 bases. The CDR3 contains 14 residues. Germline CDR1 reads LNHDA; CDR2 reads SQIVND (reference sequence). V dropped 6 bases and J dropped 4; count of bases not matched to a gene: 3. CDR3 in amino acids: CASRTGQGAYGYTF. The CDR3 DNA reads TGTGCCAGTAGGACGGGACAGGGGGCCTATGGCTACACCTTC.

The chain combines TRBV6-1 with TRBJ2-7; TRBD1 aligns across 10 bases. Per germline, CDR1 MNHNS and CDR2 SASEGT. V shed 2 bases, J shed 13 bases, and the junction held 8 bases outside the gene matches. The CDR3 has 13 amino acids. Here the CDR3 DNA reads TGTGCCAGCAGTGAAAGGGACAGGGGTAGGCATTACTTC. Encoded protein: CASSERDRGRHYF.

V is TRBV4-3 and J is TRBJ1-2, with D tentatively TRBD1 (6 bases). This CDR3 comprises 16 residues. Trimming pared 0 bases from V and 8 bases from J, leaving 19 bases between. CDR1 is LGHNA and CDR2 is YSLEER in the germline V gene. The CDR3 reads CASSQDFYREGAGYTF. In DNA, the CDR3 is TGCGCCAGCAGCCAAGATTTCTACAGGGAAGGTGCAGGCTACACCTTC.

J is TRBJ1-5 and V is TRBV2; D might be TRBD1 (6 bases). The CDR3 contains 14 residues. V lost 4 bases, J lost 4 bases, and 11 bases lay in between. Per germline, CDR1 SNHLY and CDR2 FYNNEI. The CDR3: CASSGAQGNQPQHF. CDR3 DNA sequence: TGTGCCAGCAGTGGAGCGCAGGGGAATCAGCCCCAGCATTTT.

The rearrangement uses TRBV12-5 and TRBJ1-1, with TRBD1 as a possible D gene (6 bases). Germline CDR1 is LGHNT and CDR2 is FRNRAP. V lost 1 base and J lost 5, with 8 bases in between. The CDR3 runs 13 residues. The CDR3 here is CASGLDRVTEAFF. CDR3 DNA: TGTGCTAGTGGTTTGGACAGGGTGACTGAAGCTTTCTTT.

The chain joins TRBV9 to TRBJ1-1; 10 nucleotides align to TRBD1. Germline CDR1 reads SGDLS; CDR2 reads YYNGEE. This CDR3 contains 14 residues. Germline trimming cut 8 bases from V and 1 base from J; bases unmatched to any gene: 5. The CDR3 is CASQRDRGNTEAFF. The CDR3 DNA sequence: TGTGCCAGTCAGAGGGACAGGGGGAACACTGAAGCTTTCTTT.

V and J are TRBV7-2 and TRBJ2-7; possible D gene TRBD2, 5 bases. The ends were cut back, 2 bases at V and 1 base at J, with 9 bases in the middle. CDR3 length equals 14 residues. Germline assignment: CDR1 SGHTA and CDR2 FQGNSA. CDR3 in amino acids: CASSLFRESYEQYF. CDR3 DNA: TGTGCCAGCAGCTTATTTCGGGAATCCTACGAGCAGTACTTC. Complete variable domain (other parts from reference TRBV7-2 and TRBJ2-7): GAGVSQSPSNKVTEKGKDVELRCDPISGHTALYWYRQSLGQGLEFLIYFQGNSAPDKSGLPSDRFSAERTGGSVSTLTIQRTQQEDSAVYLCASSLFRESYEQYFGPGTRLTVT.

V is TRBV18 and J is TRBJ1-5; perhaps TRBD1 as D (5 bases). This CDR3 has 18 residues. CDR1 is KGHSH, CDR2 LQKENI, per germline. Trimming removed 1 base from V and 5 bases from J, with 21 bases in between. CDR3 DNA sequence: TGTGCCAGCTCACCACTGTTCGCCAGGGTTTTCCATGATCAGCCCCAGCATTTT. It codes for CASSPLFARVFHDQPQHF.

V gene TRBV5-1 combines with J gene TRBJ2-7; no clear D. V was trimmed by 6 bases and J by 0 bases, leaving 10 bases between them. This CDR3 spans 13 amino acids. Germline values: CDR1 SGHRS, CDR2 YFSETQ. The CDR3 nucleotides are TGCGCCAGCAATGGGCAGCACTCCTACGAGCAGTACTTC. It specifies CASNGQHSYEQYF.

This clone appeared a few times. The chain joins TRBV28 to TRBJ1-2; 7 bases are a match to TRBD1. CDR1 and CDR2 (germline): MDHEN, SYDVKM. The CDR3 sequence is 15 residues long. The V gene end was trimmed by 6 bases and the J gene end by 2 bases; junction bases not matched to a gene: 9. The chain's CDR3 is CASRITTGRNYGYTF. The CDR3 DNA follows: TGTGCCAGCAGGATAACGACAGGGAGGAACTATGGCTACACCTTC.

This clone was picked up a small number of times. V is TRBV10-3 and J is TRBJ2-1; 12 nucleotides line up with TRBD2. The V segment lost 2 bases and the J segment 8 bases; nucleotides outside the gene matches: 4. CDR1 is ENHRY and CDR2 is SYGVKD in the germline V gene. The CDR3 is 15 residues long. The CDR3 spells CAISELAGGPHEQFF. For the CDR3, the DNA is TGTGCCATCAGTGAGCTAGCGGGGGGGCCCCATGAGCAGTTCTTC.